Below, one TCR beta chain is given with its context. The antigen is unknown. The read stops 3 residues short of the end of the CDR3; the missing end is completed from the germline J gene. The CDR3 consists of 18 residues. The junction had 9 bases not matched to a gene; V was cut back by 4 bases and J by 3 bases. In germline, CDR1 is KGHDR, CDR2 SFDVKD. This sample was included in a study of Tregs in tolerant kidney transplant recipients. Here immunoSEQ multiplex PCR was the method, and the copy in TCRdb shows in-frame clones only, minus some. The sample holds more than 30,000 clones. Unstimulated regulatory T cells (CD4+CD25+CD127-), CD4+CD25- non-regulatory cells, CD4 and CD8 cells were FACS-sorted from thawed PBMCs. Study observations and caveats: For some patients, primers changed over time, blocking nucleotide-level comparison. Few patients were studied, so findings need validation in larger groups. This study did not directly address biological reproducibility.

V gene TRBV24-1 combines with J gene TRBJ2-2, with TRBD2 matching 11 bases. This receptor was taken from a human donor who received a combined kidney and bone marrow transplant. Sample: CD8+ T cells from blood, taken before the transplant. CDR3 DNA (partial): TGTGCCACCAGTGACCTGACTAGCGGGGATTGGCACACCGGGGAG. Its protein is CATSDLTSGDWHTGE. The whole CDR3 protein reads CATSDLTSGDWHTGELFF.